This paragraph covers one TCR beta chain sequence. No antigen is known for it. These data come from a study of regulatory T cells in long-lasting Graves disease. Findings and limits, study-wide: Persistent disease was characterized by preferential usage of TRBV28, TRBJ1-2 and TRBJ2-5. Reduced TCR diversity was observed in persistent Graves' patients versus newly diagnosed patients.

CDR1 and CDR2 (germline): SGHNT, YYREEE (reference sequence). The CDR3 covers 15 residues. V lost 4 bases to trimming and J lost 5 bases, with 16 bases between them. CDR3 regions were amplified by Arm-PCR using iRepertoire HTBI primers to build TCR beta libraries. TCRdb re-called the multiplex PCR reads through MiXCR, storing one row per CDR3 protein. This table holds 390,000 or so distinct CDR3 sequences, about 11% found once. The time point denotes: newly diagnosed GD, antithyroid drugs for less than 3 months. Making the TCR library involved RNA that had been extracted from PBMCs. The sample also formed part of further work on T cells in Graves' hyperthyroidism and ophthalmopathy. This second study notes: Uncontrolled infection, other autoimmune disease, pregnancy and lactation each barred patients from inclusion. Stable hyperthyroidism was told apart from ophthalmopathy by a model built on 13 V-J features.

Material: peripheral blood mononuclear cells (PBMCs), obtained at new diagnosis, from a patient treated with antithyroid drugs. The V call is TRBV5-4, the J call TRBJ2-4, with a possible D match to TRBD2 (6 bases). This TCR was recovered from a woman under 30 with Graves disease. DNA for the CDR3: TGTGCCAGCAGCGAGGGCCGGCAGCGGGAAAACATTCAGTACTTC. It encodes CASSEGRQRENIQYF. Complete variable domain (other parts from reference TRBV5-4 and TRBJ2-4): ETGVTQSPTHLIKTRGQQVTLRCSSQSGHNTVSWYQQALGQGPQFIFQYYREEENGRGNFPPRFSGLQFPNYSSELNVNALELDDSALYLCASSEGRQRENIQYFGAGTRLSVL.